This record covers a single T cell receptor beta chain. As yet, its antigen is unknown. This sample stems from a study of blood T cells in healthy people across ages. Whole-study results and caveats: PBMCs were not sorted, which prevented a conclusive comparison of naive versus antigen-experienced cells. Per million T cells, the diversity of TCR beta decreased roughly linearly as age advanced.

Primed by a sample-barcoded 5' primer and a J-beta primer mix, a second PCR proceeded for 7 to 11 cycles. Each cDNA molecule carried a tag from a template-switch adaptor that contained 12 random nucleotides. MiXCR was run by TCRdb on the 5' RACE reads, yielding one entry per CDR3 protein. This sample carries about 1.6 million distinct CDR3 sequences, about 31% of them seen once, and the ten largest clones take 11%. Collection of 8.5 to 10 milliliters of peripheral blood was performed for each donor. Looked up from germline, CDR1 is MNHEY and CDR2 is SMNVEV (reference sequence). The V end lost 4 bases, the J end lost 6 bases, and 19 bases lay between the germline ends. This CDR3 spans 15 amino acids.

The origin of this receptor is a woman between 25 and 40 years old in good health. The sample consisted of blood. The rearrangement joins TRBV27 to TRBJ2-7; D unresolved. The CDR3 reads CASSWKLYDFREQYF. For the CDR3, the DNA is TGTGCCAGCAGTTGGAAGCTATATGACTTCCGCGAGCAGTACTTC.